The sequence of this T cell receptor (beta chain) was determined in a study of PD-1 blockade in classical Hodgkin lymphoma. At the level of the study: Nivolumab 3 mg/kg was given intravenously every 2 weeks. Whole-study findings and limits: Newly diagnosed patients were reported to exhibit reduced baseline TCR diversity relative to healthy donors. The origin of the repertoire differences remains undefined, with disease activity or prior therapy as possible causes.

The time point was: cycle 4 day 1 (C4D1), after six to seven weeks of nivolumab. All patients experienced relapse after autologous stem cell transplantation, and brentuximab vedotin exposure was variable. The CDR3 runs to 16 residues. V was shortened by 0 bases and J by 2 bases, with 13 bases between the two germline ends. The V gene's germline CDR1 is SGDLS and CDR2 YYNGEE. Assay: immunoSEQ multiplex PCR; the TCRdb copy retains only in-frame clones and omits some. The sample contains 45,000 or so clones, just under 80% of which appear only once. This clone was recorded only once. Its target is unknown.

The sequence was collected from a human donor with classical Hodgkin lymphoma. This rearrangement joins TRBV9 to TRBJ2-3, with a possible D match to TRBD2 (6 bases). The sequences come from peripheral blood mononuclear cells (PBMCs), collected before the fourth cycle of nivolumab. The DNA of the CDR3 is TGTGCCAGCAGCGTAGTGGTGGAGGGTCTCACAGATACGCAGTATTTT. Translated: CASSVVVEGLTDTQYF.